The 29 T cell receptor beta chains listed next were all sequenced from one sample in a study of cytomegalovirus exposure and HLA in healthy donors. With 60 Vbeta and 13 Jbeta primers, the PCR was carried out. The method was immunoSEQ multiplex PCR; TCRdb's version includes in-frame clones alone and lacks a portion of them. The data hold over 55,000 clones, with about 82% observed a single time. The sample taken for sequencing was PBMCs. Receptors originate from a woman in her thirties in good health and CMV-seronegative.

J is TRBJ1-5 and V is TRBV6-1; 7 nucleotides align to TRBD1. The V segment lost 1 base and the J segment 2 bases; nucleotides outside the gene matches: 2. There are 15 residues in the CDR3. The V gene's germline CDR1 is MNHNS and CDR2 SASEGT. The CDR3 DNA sequence: TGTGCCAGCAGTGAAGGGCAGGGGGGCAATCAGCCCCAGCATTTT. Its protein is CASSEGQGGNQPQHF.

This chain uses TRBV4-1 with TRBJ2-7; 8 bases fit TRBD2. CDR3 size: 15 residues. J gave up 5 bases and V 1 base, and 7 bases lay outside the gene matches. CDR1 MGHRA and CDR2 YSYEKL come from the germline V gene. The CDR3 DNA reads as TGCGCCAGCAGCCAAGCTAGGGGCGGGGGGAACGAGCAGTACTTC. This codes for CASSQARGGGNEQYF.

A single count supports this clone. V gene TRBV4-1 combines with J gene TRBJ1-5; 9 bases agree with TRBD1. Germline V gene data show CDR1 as MGHRA and CDR2 as YSYEKL. The length of the CDR3 is 15 residues. J lost 7 bases, V lost 4 bases, and 8 bases had no gene match. CDR3 loop: CASSRDRDRVQPQHF. As DNA, the CDR3 is TGCGCCAGCAGCCGGGACCGGGACAGGGTCCAGCCCCAGCATTTT.

The chain has TRBV5-1 and TRBJ2-7; 8 bases map to TRBD1. The CDR3 spans 15 residues. Germline V gives CDR1 SGHRS, CDR2 YFSETQ. V trimming: 8 bases; J trimming: 0 bases; junction bases outside the gene matches: 10. The CDR3 DNA reads as TGCGCCAGTCAAGCCGGGACAGGAGGCTCCTACGAGCAGTACTTC. Translating it yields CASQAGTGGSYEQYF. The full variable domain, completed using reference TRBV5-1 and TRBJ2-7, is KAGVTQTPRYLIKTRGQQVTLSCSPISGHRSVSWYQQTPGQGLQFLFEYFSETQRNKGNFPGRFSGRQFSNSRSEMNVSTLELGDSALYLCASQAGTGGSYEQYFGPGTRLTVT.

The V and J genes are TRBV4-1 and TRBJ2-7, with D possibly being TRBD1 (6 bases). Trimming cost V 8 bases and J 7 bases, with 18 bases left between them. The CDR3 contains 13 residues. Germline loops: CDR1 MGHRA, CDR2 YSYEKL. The CDR3 region has the DNA TGCGCCAGCTCACAAATAGGGGGTCGGGAGCAGTACTTC. Translation: CASSQIGGREQYF.

The gene calls are TRBV5-6 and TRBJ1-2; possibly TRBD1 for D (6 bases). The V gene lost 4 bases and the J gene lost 1 base, with 8 bases spanning the gap. Germline V gives CDR1 SGHDT, CDR2 YYEEEE. The CDR3 has 13 residues. In nucleotides, the CDR3 is TGTGCCAGCAGCCTGGACAGTAACTATGGCTACACCTTC. This encodes CASSLDSNYGYTF.

This clone occurred a few times. The rearrangement uses TRBV30 and TRBJ1-1; no reliable D call. V lost 3 bases, J lost 4 bases, and 6 bases lay in between. The CDR3 runs 11 residues. Per the germline V gene, CDR1 is GTSNPN and CDR2 is SVGIG (reference sequence). The CDR3 loop is CAWSLSTEAFF. The CDR3, as DNA: TGTGCCTGGAGCCTGTCCACTGAAGCTTTCTTT.

The J gene is TRBJ1-1, the V gene TRBV5-1, with D perhaps TRBD1 (5 bases). CDR1 and CDR2 (germline): SGHRS, YFSETQ. CDR3 length equals 14 residues. Trimming took off 6 bases at V and 4 bases at J, with 16 bases between the two ends. CDR3 amino acids: CASNPGPATTEAFF. As DNA, the CDR3 is TGCGCCAGCAACCCAGGGCCAGCAACCACTGAAGCTTTCTTT.

The gene calls are TRBV5-1 and TRBJ2-7, with TRBD1 matching 9 bases. This CDR3 is 16 amino acids long. The V segment lost 6 bases and the J segment 5 bases; nucleotides outside the gene matches: 15. Germline CDR1 SGHRS, CDR2 YFSETQ. For the CDR3, the DNA is TGCGCCAGCACGATGGGACAGGGTACCGATTTCCACGAGCAGTACTTC. Translated, it gives CASTMGQGTDFHEQYF.

The chain combines TRBV7-6 with TRBJ2-3; 7 nucleotides align to TRBD1. The CDR3 runs 14 residues. CDR1 SGHVS and CDR2 FNYEAQ come from the germline V gene. J gave up 1 base and V 3 bases, and 1 base lay outside the gene matches. The DNA for the CDR3 is TGTGCCAGCAGCTTCGACAGGGGCACAGATACGCAGTATTTT. Its translation is CASSFDRGTDTQYF.

The chain combines TRBV6-1 with TRBJ1-2; 8 nucleotides align to TRBD1. After removal of 3 bases from V and 4 bases from J, the junction contained 7 bases not matched to a gene. Per germline, CDR1 MNHNS and CDR2 SASEGT. This CDR3 comprises 15 residues. CDR3 nucleotide sequence: TGTGCCAGCAGTGAGGGACAGGTCATGGGCTATGGCTACACCTTC. Amino acid sequence: CASSEGQVMGYGYTF.

The CDR3 DNA follows: TGTGCCAGCAGCCACAGGCCCTCTGGGGCCAACGTCCTGACTTTC. This gives the protein CASSHRPSGANVLTF. V usage is TRBV6-5 and J usage is TRBJ2-6; D possibly corresponds to TRBD1 (5 bases). The germline V gene encodes CDR1 MNHEY and CDR2 SVGAGI. V lost 6 bases, J lost 0 bases, and 9 bases lay in between. This CDR3 has 15 amino acids.

The V gene is TRBV6-5, the J gene TRBJ1-1; weak D call: TRBD1 (5 bases). In germline, CDR1 is MNHEY, CDR2 SVGAGI. The V end lost 4 bases, the J end lost 5 bases, and 17 bases lay between the germline ends. The CDR3 consists of 15 residues. For the CDR3, the DNA is TGTGCCAGCAGTTCTTACCCCATGGCAGGGACTGAAGCTTTCTTT. It encodes CASSSYPMAGTEAFF.

The V and J genes are TRBV30 and TRBJ2-7, with a weak D call TRBD2 (6 bases). The V end lost 1 base, the J end lost 3 bases, and 13 bases lay between the germline ends. Germline V gene sequence: CDR1 GTSNPN, CDR2 SVGIG (reference sequence). The CDR3 runs 14 residues. CDR3 nucleotides: TGTGCCTGGAGTGGGGTAGCGGCATTCTACGAGCAGTACTTC. Its protein product is CAWSGVAAFYEQYF.

The chain carries TRBV10-3 and TRBJ1-1, with TRBD1 as a possible D gene (5 bases). V gave up 3 bases and J gave up 1 base, with 9 bases separating them. The germline gives CDR1 ENHRY, CDR2 SYGVKD. This CDR3 region has 14 residues. The CDR3 region is CAISDQGTNTEAFF. CDR3 bases: TGTGCCATCAGTGACCAGGGCACGAACACTGAAGCTTTCTTT.

The V and J genes are TRBV18 and TRBJ2-7, with D maybe TRBD1 (5 bases). Germline V lookup: CDR1 KGHSH, CDR2 LQKENI. This CDR3 comprises 14 residues. V was shortened by 1 base and J by 1 base, with 8 bases between the two germline ends. The CDR3 loop reads CASSPQGLSYEQYF. The CDR3 DNA follows: TGTGCCAGCTCACCACAGGGGCTTTCCTACGAGCAGTACTTC.

This clone was counted between two and nine times. The chain employs TRBV2 and TRBJ1-5; possibly TRBD1 for D (6 bases). The CDR3 is made up of 14 amino acids. Germline V gene data show CDR1 as SNHLY and CDR2 as FYNNEI. The germline V and J ends were trimmed by 7 bases and 4 bases, with 14 bases remaining between them. CDR3: CASTRDNINQPQHF. CDR3 sequence (DNA): TGTGCCAGCACTCGGGACAACATTAATCAGCCCCAGCATTTT.

This chain links TRBV6-1 with TRBJ1-5, with D possibly being TRBD1 (5 bases). This CDR3 spans 16 amino acids. Trimming pared 4 bases from V and 0 bases from J, leaving 13 bases between. Germline assignment: CDR1 MNHNS and CDR2 SASEGT. CDR3 DNA sequence: TGTGCCAGCAGTGGAGTGGGGGGAATTAGCAATCAGCCCCAGCATTTT. It specifies CASSGVGGISNQPQHF.

The rearrangement uses TRBV30 and TRBJ1-2, with TRBD1 as a possible D gene (6 bases). Looked up from germline, CDR1 is GTSNPN and CDR2 is SVGIG (reference sequence). V gave up 2 bases and J gave up 4 bases, with 11 bases separating them. CDR3 length: 13 amino acids. The CDR3 DNA sequence: TGTGCCTGGAGTAGGACAGACCTCTATGGCTACACCTTC. Its protein product is CAWSRTDLYGYTF. The full variable domain, in which reference TRBV30 and TRBJ1-2 provide the parts outside the CDR3, is SQTIHQWPATLVQPVGSPLSLECTVEGTSNPNLYWYRQAAGRGLQLLFYSVGIGQISSEVPQNLSASRPQDRQFILSSKKLLLSDSGFYLCAWSRTDLYGYTFGSGTRLTVV.

The chain couples TRBV7-9 to TRBJ2-7, with D unresolved. The V and J ends lost 1 base and 3 bases respectively, with 4 bases between them. CDR1 is SEHNR, CDR2 FQNEAQ, per germline (reference sequence). This CDR3 has 12 amino acids. This CDR3 reads CASSLGDYEQYF. The CDR3 nucleotides are TGTGCCAGCAGCTTAGGAGACTACGAGCAGTACTTC.

The chain combines TRBV30 with TRBJ1-2; D is possibly TRBD1 (6 bases). Trimming pared 6 bases from V and 8 bases from J, leaving 10 bases between. The V gene's germline CDR1 is GTSNPN and CDR2 SVGIG (reference sequence). This CDR3 comprises 10 residues. In DNA, the CDR3 is TGTGCCTGCAGAAGGGGGGGCTACACCTTC. Amino acid sequence: CACRRGGYTF. The full variable domain, its missing parts supplied by reference TRBV30 and TRBJ1-2, is SQTIHQWPATLVQPVGSPLSLECTVEGTSNPNLYWYRQAAGRGLQLLFYSVGIGQISSEVPQNLSASRPQDRQFILSSKKLLLSDSGFYLCACRRGGYTFGSGTRLTVV.

This clone was observed once. The chain uses TRBV7-2 and TRBJ2-4, with D maybe TRBD1 (6 bases). Between the trimmed V and J ends, which lost 5 bases and 0 bases, there was a span of 11 bases. Germline CDR1 reads SGHTA; CDR2 reads FQGNSA. The CDR3 spans 15 residues. The CDR3 reads CASSGQSLAKNIQYF. DNA of the CDR3: TGTGCCAGCAGCGGACAGTCCCTAGCCAAAAACATTCAGTACTTC. The entire variable domain, with the rest obtained from reference TRBV7-2 and TRBJ2-4, is as follows: GAGVSQSPSNKVTEKGKDVELRCDPISGHTALYWYRQSLGQGLEFLIYFQGNSAPDKSGLPSDRFSAERTGGSVSTLTIQRTQQEDSAVYLCASSGQSLAKNIQYFGAGTRLSVL.

Only a few counts were recorded for this clone. This chain connects TRBV6-4 to TRBJ2-3, with a tentative D call TRBD2 (5 bases). This CDR3 has 16 residues. Per germline, CDR1 MRHNA and CDR2 SNTAGT. Trimming stripped 3 bases from V and 0 bases from J, with 13 bases between. The CDR3 here is CASSEEPGSSTDTQYF. As DNA, the CDR3 is TGTGCCAGCAGTGAGGAACCGGGGTCTAGCACAGATACGCAGTATTTT.

The chain carries TRBV30 and TRBJ1-1, with 8 bases that match TRBD1. Germline V lookup: CDR1 GTSNPN, CDR2 SVGIG (reference sequence). V lost 5 bases and J lost 4; bases outside the gene matches: 6. This CDR3 comprises 13 residues. CDR3 amino acids: CAWDRGGGTEAFF. Here the CDR3 DNA reads TGTGCCTGGGACAGGGGAGGGGGCACTGAAGCTTTCTTT.

The V call is TRBV5-1, the J call TRBJ2-7; TRBD1 agrees at 9 bases. Germline CDR1 is SGHRS and CDR2 is YFSETQ. V gave up 3 bases and J gave up 5 bases; unmatched junction bases: 9. The CDR3 spans 15 residues. The CDR3 sequence is CASSSPRTGDHEQYF. CDR3 DNA sequence: TGCGCCAGCAGCTCTCCACGGACAGGGGATCACGAGCAGTACTTC.

J is TRBJ1-4 and V is TRBV2, with TRBD1 identical over 9 bases. V dropped 3 bases and J dropped 5; count of bases not matched to a gene: 4. Germline loops: CDR1 SNHLY, CDR2 FYNNEI. This CDR3 has 15 amino acids. CDR3 region: CASSDRTGANEKLFF. CDR3 DNA sequence: TGTGCCAGCAGTGACCGGACAGGGGCAAATGAAAAACTGTTTTTT.

This chain joins TRBV2 and TRBJ2-2; 7 positions agree with TRBD1. V was clipped by 2 bases and J by 7 bases; unmatched bases: 7. Germline V gives CDR1 SNHLY, CDR2 FYNNEI. The length of the CDR3 is 15 residues. The CDR3 nucleotides are TGTGCCAGCAGTGAATTGGCAGGGGGTCTCGGGGAGCTGTTTTTT. Translation gives CASSELAGGLGELFF.

The genes are TRBV11-2 and TRBJ2-7, with 9 bases lining up with TRBD1. There are 14 residues in the CDR3. The germline gives CDR1 SGHAT, CDR2 FQNNGV. V lost 3 bases to trimming and J lost 3 bases; unmatched junction nucleotides: 3. CDR3 sequence: CASSLGQGHYEQYF. The CDR3 DNA sequence: TGTGCCAGCAGCTTGGGACAGGGCCACTACGAGCAGTACTTC.

The rearrangement links TRBV5-1 to TRBJ1-6, with D perhaps TRBD1 (5 bases). The CDR3 has 16 residues. Germline V gene data show CDR1 as SGHRS and CDR2 as YFSETQ. The V end was cut by 4 bases, the J end by 7 bases, with 18 bases between. The CDR3 protein is CASSPQVGQGNSPLHF. The DNA for the CDR3 is TGCGCCAGCAGCCCACAAGTTGGGCAGGGCAATTCACCCCTCCACTTT.